This is a list of T cell receptor beta chains from one sample in a study of long-term antiretroviral therapy in people with HIV. Data came from immunoSEQ multiplex PCR; TCRdb stores just in-frame clones and leaves some out. The sample includes over 25,000 clones, almost 95% of them seen just once. Sequenced material: unsorted PBMCs, taken 7.4 years after starting antiretroviral therapy. These receptors came from a man aged 50 to 59 with HIV. Each CDR3 is given with its conserved first and last residue. Each record gives: clone size, V gene, J gene, D gene, CDR3 protein, CDR3 DNA. The D gene is left open where the match is weak. Size values are once, few and many counts, or a class for expanded clones, and some rows have none.

.	TRBV7-2	TRBJ2-7	TRBD2	CASSPLSGGASGSEQYF	TGTGCCAGCAGCCCATTGAGCGGGGGGGCGTCGGGGTCCGAGCAGTACTTC
once	TRBV11-2	TRBJ2-3	TRBD1	CASKTGGDTQYF	TGTGCCAGCAAAACAGGGGGGGATACGCAGTATTTT
.	TRBV6-5	TRBJ1-4	TRBD1	CASSGQGAGEKLFF	TGTGCCAGCAGTGGACAGGGGGCAGGGGAAAAACTGTTTTTT
once	TRBV2	TRBJ2-7	.	CASKTLGYEQYF	TGTGCCAGCAAAACCTTGGGCTACGAGCAGTACTTC
.	TRBV28	TRBJ2-2	TRBD1	CASSLADRGDTGELFF	TGTGCCAGCAGTTTAGCGGACAGGGGTGACACCGGGGAGCTGTTTTTT
.	TRBV7-9	TRBJ1-5	.	CASSFGGDQPQHF	TGTGCCAGCAGCTTTGGGGGGGACCAGCCCCAGCATTTT
.	TRBV30	TRBJ2-2	.	CAWSPKSTGELFF	TGTGCCTGGAGTCCGAAGAGCACCGGGGAGCTGTTTTTT
.	TRBV19	TRBJ2-5	TRBD1	CASSTREGAETQYF	TGTGCCAGTAGTACCCGAGAGGGGGCTGAGACCCAGTACTTC
.	TRBV5-6	TRBJ1-5	.	CASSGGPSNQPQHF	TGTGCCAGCAGCGGGGGTCCTAGCAATCAGCCCCAGCATTTT
once	TRBV5-1	TRBJ1-3	.	CASSWEFSGNTIYF	TGCGCCAGCAGTTGGGAGTTCTCTGGAAACACCATATATTTT
.	TRBV5-1	TRBJ2-3	.	CASSLGDGLDTQYF	TGCGCCAGCAGCTTGGGGGATGGTTTGGATACGCAGTATTTT
.	TRBV27	TRBJ1-5	.	CASSLGPYSNQPQHF	TGTGCCAGCAGTTTAGGCCCATATAGCAATCAGCCCCAGCATTTT
.	TRBV30	TRBJ2-2	.	CAWSQNTGELFF	TGTGCCTGGAGCCAAAACACCGGGGAGCTGTTTTTT
.	TRBV19	TRBJ1-1	.	CASIGGRWAEAFF	TGTGCCAGTATTGGGGGACGATGGGCTGAAGCTTTCTTT
.	TRBV6-5	TRBJ2-7	.	CASSPRGITYEQYF	TGTGCCAGCAGCCCCAGGGGAATTACCTACGAGCAGTACTTC